Each of the 16 T cell receptor beta chains below was sequenced from the same sample in a study of T cells in Graves' hyperthyroidism and ophthalmopathy (dated by TCRdb to about 2019). Receptor amplification or capture employed multiplex PCR. Sequencing was performed on an Illumina HiSeq 2000. The TCR beta CDR3 regions were amplified from RNA transcripts. For the first round of RT-PCR on the TCR CDR3, the HTBI primer set was used together with the Qiagen OneStep RT-PCR kit. TCRdb reworked the public reads: Q25 trimming with fastp, MiXCR clone assembly, productive beta chains retained. Rows are combined by CDR3 protein, so each entry shows the most common genes and DNA. Recorded for this sample are a few hundred thousand distinct CDR3 sequences; roughly 13% of them occurred a single time. The top ten constitute 30% to 35% of the sample. Material for sequencing was blood. The origin of the receptors is a woman aged 35 to 49 with Graves' ophthalmopathy.

This clonotype was counted ten times or more. The J gene is TRBJ1-1, the V gene TRBV13; D is perhaps TRBD1 (5 bases). Per germline, CDR1 PRHDT and CDR2 FYEKMQ (reference sequence). Trimming took 3 bases from V and 8 from J, leaving 10 bases between them. The CDR3 extends over 12 amino acids. DNA of the CDR3: TGTGCCAGCAGCTTTAACGGGGACGAAGCTTTCTTT. Translation: CASSFNGDEAFF.

This clonotype was counted only a few times. V gene TRBV5-1 combines with J gene TRBJ2-3; TRBD2 aligns across 12 bases. V lost 4 bases and J lost 6; bases outside the gene matches: 9. There are 16 residues in the CDR3. Germline CDR1 reads SGHRS; CDR2 reads YFSETQ. CDR3 coding DNA: TGCGCCAGCAGCCTGGGGACTAGCGGGTTTTTGGATACGCAGTATTTT. It codes for CASSLGTSGFLDTQYF. Full variable domain (remainder filled in from reference TRBV5-1 and TRBJ2-3): KAGVTQTPRYLIKTRGQQVTLSCSPISGHRSVSWYQQTPGQGLQFLFEYFSETQRNKGNFPGRFSGRQFSNSRSEMNVSTLELGDSALYLCASSLGTSGFLDTQYFGPGTRLTVL.

This clonotype was picked up a small number of times. The chain couples TRBV20-1 to TRBJ2-1; 11 bases agree with TRBD2. V shed 3 bases, J shed 9 bases, and the junction held 10 bases outside the gene matches. Germline values: CDR1 DFQATT, CDR2 SNEGSKA (reference sequence). The CDR3 totals 15 residues. CDR3 nucleotide sequence: TGCAGTGCTAGGGTAGCGGGGGGGCCACGGACTGAGCAGTTCTTC. As protein: CSARVAGGPRTEQFF.

V usage is TRBV19 and J usage is TRBJ2-1; D may correspond to TRBD1 or TRBD2 (5 bases each). Germline V gene lookup returns CDR1 LNHDA and CDR2 SQIVND (reference sequence). The CDR3 is 16 residues long. V lost 3 bases and J 0 bases, leaving 12 bases between the germline ends. CDR3 in amino acids: CASSMMGVGSYNEQFF. The CDR3 DNA sequence: TGTGCCAGTAGTATGATGGGGGTAGGCTCCTACAATGAGCAGTTCTTC.

This clonotype has a count of ten or more. The J gene is TRBJ1-1, the V gene TRBV18; maybe TRBD1 (5 bases). The CDR3 runs to 15 residues. Germline CDR1 KGHSH, CDR2 LQKENI. The V end lost 2 bases, the J end lost 4 bases, and 14 bases lay between the germline ends. The CDR3 bases are TGTGCCAGCTCACCAGTGGTGCGACAGAGCACTGAAGCTTTCTTT. Protein sequence: CASSPVVRQSTEAFF.

V usage is TRBV29-1 and J usage is TRBJ2-1; 11 positions agree with TRBD2. Germline values: CDR1 SQVTM, CDR2 ANQGSEA. The CDR3 length is 14 residues. V shed 7 bases, J shed 4 bases, and the junction held 6 bases outside the gene matches. This CDR3 reads CSGGGTSGYNEQFF. The CDR3 coding sequence is TGCAGCGGGGGAGGGACTAGCGGTTACAATGAGCAGTTCTTC.

Comment on this clonotype: A much larger clone differs by one base, so this may be a read error. CDR3 region: CGFLGPFSHTDTQYF. CDR3 DNA: TGCGGTTTCTTGGGACCGTTCTCTCACACAGATACGCAGTATTTT. The chain carries TRBV20-1 and TRBJ2-3; D may correspond to TRBD1 or TRBD2 (5 bases each). CDR3 length equals 15 residues. CDR1 DFQATT and CDR2 SNEGSKA come from the germline V gene (reference sequence).

Details on this clonotype: A read error may explain this, as a much larger clone is one base away. This rearrangement joins TRBV29-1 to TRBJ1-2; 10 nucleotides match TRBD1. This CDR3 is 15 amino acids long. Germline assignment: CDR1 SQVTM and CDR2 ANQGSEA. Trimming at V came to 5 bases and at J to 4 bases, leaving 10 bases not matched to a gene. CDR3 sequence reads: CSVLGTTGGGYGYTF. Written as DNA, the CDR3 is TGCAGCGTTTTAGGTACGACAGGGGGCGGCTATGGCTACACCTTC.

The V gene is TRBV7-6, the J gene TRBJ1-6; tentative D call: TRBD1 (6 bases). This CDR3 is 15 amino acids long. V was trimmed by 5 bases and J by 5 bases, leaving 13 bases between them. CDR1 SGHVS and CDR2 FNYEAQ come from the germline V gene. The DNA of the CDR3 is TGTGCCAGCAGCCCCACCGGGACAAATAATTCACCCCTCCACTTT. This translates into CASSPTGTNNSPLHF.

There are many counts of this clonotype. The chain couples TRBV25-1 to TRBJ2-5, with D possibly being TRBD1 (7 bases). The CDR3 extends over 18 amino acids. Trimming left V 1 base short and J 3 bases short, with 21 bases between. The germline CDR1 and CDR2 sequences are MGHDK and SYGVNS. CDR3 in amino acids: CASSESPRTGGGKETQYF. The DNA of the CDR3 is TGTGCCAGCAGTGAATCTCCCAGGACAGGTGGGGGGAAAGAGACCCAGTACTTC.

This clonotype has at least ten counts. The J gene is TRBJ1-5, the V gene TRBV6-2 or TRBV6-3; D possibly corresponds to TRBD1 (5 bases). The V end was cut by 0 bases, the J end by 4 bases, with 19 bases between. The CDR3 runs 18 residues. The V gene's germline CDR1 is MNHEY and CDR2 SVGEGT. The CDR3 DNA reads as TGTGCCAGCAGTTACTCGCCCCACTCGGCCAGGGCTAATCAGCCCCAGCATTTT. Residues: CASSYSPHSARANQPQHF.

There are a few counts of this clonotype. The rearrangement links TRBV10-1 to TRBJ2-2, with D unclear. Germline V CDR1 and CDR2: WNHNN, SYGVQD (reference sequence). Trimming removed 3 bases from V and 8 bases from J, with 13 bases in between. The CDR3 sequence is 14 residues long. CDR3 protein: CASSEDGFSGELFF. Written as DNA, the CDR3 is TGCGCCAGCAGTGAAGACGGTTTCTCGGGGGAGCTGTTTTTT.

The chain carries TRBV6-1 and TRBJ1-6; TRBD1 might be the D (5 bases). Germline lookup yields CDR1 MNHNS and CDR2 SASEGT. Trimming pared 8 bases from V and 13 bases from J, leaving 15 bases between. The CDR3 consists of 12 residues. The CDR3 here is CASSLLGGPLHF. CDR3 DNA sequence: TGTGCCAGCTCGCTGCTTGGGGGGCCCCTCCACTTT.

This clonotype appeared many times. The chain joins TRBV4-1 to TRBJ2-7; D unclear. Trimming took 4 bases from V and 3 from J, leaving 10 bases between them. CDR1 is MGHRA, CDR2 YSYEKL, per germline. This CDR3 is 13 amino acids long. CDR3 loop: CASSPGLLYEQYF. The CDR3, as DNA: TGCGCCAGCAGCCCAGGTCTCCTCTACGAGCAGTACTTC.

This clonotype was recorded a few times. This may be a read error, as it is one base from a much larger clone. This sequence joins TRBV7-2 and TRBJ1-5; no reliable D call. Germline-derived CDR1 and CDR2 are SGHTA and FQGNSA. This CDR3 contains 13 residues. For the CDR3, the DNA is TGTGCCAGCAGCATGTTTATACGGCAGCCCCGGCATTTT. It specifies CASSMFIRQPRHF.

This chain uses TRBV18 with TRBJ2-1; 13 bases match TRBD2. CDR3 length equals 15 residues. Trimming cost V 2 bases and J 9 bases; bases outside gene matches: 4. The germline CDR1 and CDR2 sequences are KGHSH and LQKENI. In DNA, the CDR3 is TGTGCCAGCTCACCAACTAGCGGGAGGGCCAGTGAGCAGTTCTTC. Translation gives CASSPTSGRASEQFF.